Below are 28 T cell receptor beta chains sequenced from a single sample in a study of regulatory T cells in long-lasting Graves disease. Library construction for TCR beta used iRepertoire HTBI primers and Arm-PCR of CDR3 regions. TCRdb called the multiplex PCR reads again in MiXCR, with one record for every CDR3 protein. Seen here are a few hundred thousand distinct CDR3 sequences, approximately 15% observed once, and the top ten hold just under 30%. Time point defined: newly diagnosed GD, antithyroid drugs for less than 3 months. TCR sequences were obtained from RNA taken from PBMCs. These data also formed part of another study, on T cells in Graves' hyperthyroidism and ophthalmopathy.

The specimen was peripheral blood mononuclear cells (PBMCs), collected at new diagnosis, from a patient treated with antithyroid drugs. The receptor set was obtained from a man aged 40-49 years with Graves disease.

The rearrangement uses TRBV19 and TRBJ2-2; TRBD1 aligns across 7 bases. The germline gives CDR1 LNHDA, CDR2 SQIVND (reference sequence). The trim removed 4 bases at V and 5 bases at J, leaving 1 base unmatched. This CDR3 region has 13 residues. The CDR3 DNA sequence: TGTGCCAGTAGTACACAGGGGACCGGGGAGCTGTTTTTT. It yields the protein CASSTQGTGELFF.

Ten or more counts support this clonotype. The CDR3: CASSPGGGIGSPLHF. DNA for the CDR3: TGTGCCAGCAGCCCGGGGGGGGGCATAGGATCACCCCTCCACTTT. The chain employs TRBV28 and TRBJ1-6; tentatively, D is TRBD1 (6 bases). This CDR3 comprises 15 residues. The germline V gene encodes CDR1 MDHEN and CDR2 SYDVKM. Deletions cut 6 bases from V and 10 bases from J, with 19 bases between.

Ten or more counts support this clonotype. This sequence joins TRBV5-1 and TRBJ1-1, with 7 positions matching TRBD1. The junction had 7 bases not matched to a gene; V was cut back by 1 base and J by 4 bases. CDR1 and CDR2 (germline): SGHRS, YFSETQ. The CDR3 runs to 15 residues. DNA for the CDR3: TGCGCCAGCAGCTTGCCTCAGGGGGAGGGCACTGAAGCTTTCTTT. Protein sequence: CASSLPQGEGTEAFF.

V gene TRBV5-1 combines with J gene TRBJ2-3; D might be TRBD2 (7 bases). From germline, CDR1 is SGHRS and CDR2 YFSETQ. V was clipped by 0 bases and J by 1 base, with 18 bases between them. The CDR3 sequence is 18 residues long. CDR3 sequence (DNA): TGCGCCAGCAGCTTGGAGGTGGGTGGGGGGGCACGCACAGATACGCAGTATTTT. Amino acids: CASSLEVGGGARTDTQYF.

This clonotype has at least ten counts. The chain combines TRBV5-1 with TRBJ2-1, with a tentative D call TRBD2 (6 bases). Germline V gives CDR1 SGHRS, CDR2 YFSETQ. V dropped 4 bases and J dropped 5 bases, with 13 bases sitting between them. The length of the CDR3 is 14 residues. For the CDR3, the DNA is TGCGCCAGCAGCCGGGAGCCCCGTGACAATGAGCAGTTCTTC. Translating gives CASSREPRDNEQFF.

This clonotype has at least ten counts. The genes are TRBV29-1 and TRBJ2-3; D is possibly TRBD1 (6 bases). Trimming removed 5 bases from V and 3 bases from J, with 9 bases in between. The CDR3 is 12 amino acids. Looked up from germline, CDR1 is SQVTM and CDR2 is ANQGSEA. DNA of the CDR3: TGCAGCGTTCGTACAGGGACAGATACGCAGTATTTT. Residues: CSVRTGTDTQYF.

This clonotype appeared many times. The chain combines TRBV2 with TRBJ1-2, with a possible D match to TRBD1 (5 bases). CDR1 is SNHLY and CDR2 is FYNNEI in the germline V gene. V lost 6 bases to trimming and J lost 2 bases, with 16 bases between them. This CDR3 spans 15 amino acids. The CDR3: CASRSSGSLNYGYTF. The CDR3 region has the DNA TGTGCCAGCAGGTCATCAGGGTCTCTCAACTATGGCTACACCTTC.

This clonotype has a handful of counts. The chain employs TRBV5-4 and TRBJ2-3, with 8 nucleotides matching TRBD2. The CDR3 totals 14 residues. Unmatched junction bases numbered 9, after V lost 6 bases and J lost 6 bases. In germline, CDR1 is SGHNT, CDR2 YYREEE (reference sequence). The CDR3 bases are TGTGCCAGCACCCGGGGGGGCATCGCGGATACGCAGTATTTT. Its translation is CASTRGGIADTQYF.

To note about this clonotype: A junction boundary mismatches the germline segment, possibly from a read error. V and J are TRBV11-3 and TRBJ2-2; the D is unclear. The germline gives CDR1 SGHNT, CDR2 YENEEA. CDR3 size: 14 residues. The CDR3 here is CASGLSFSAGELFF. DNA of the CDR3: TGTGCCAGCGGCTTATCTTTCAGCGCCGGGGAGCTGTTTTTT.

This clonotype was seen a few times. CDR3 in amino acids: CASTPGTGNSPLHF. CDR3 nucleotide sequence: TGTGCCAGCACCCCCGGGACAGGGAATTCACCCCTCCACTTT. V is TRBV28 and J is TRBJ1-6, with 9 bases identical to TRBD1. Trimming at V came to 7 bases and at J to 7 bases, leaving 5 bases not matched to a gene. Looked up from germline, CDR1 is MDHEN and CDR2 is SYDVKM. The CDR3 extends over 14 amino acids.

This clonotype was detected only a few times. The chain joins TRBV11-2 to TRBJ2-2; D not resolved. Germline lookup yields CDR1 SGHAT and CDR2 FQNNGV. Trimming removed 2 bases from V and 0 bases from J, with 13 bases in between. This CDR3 is 17 amino acids long. The CDR3 loop reads CASSLRLSASNTGELFF. The CDR3, as DNA: TGTGCCAGCAGCTTACGTCTAAGCGCATCGAACACCGGGGAGCTGTTTTTT.

This clonotype was seen ten or more times. The chain employs TRBV7-2 and TRBJ2-3; 8 bases are shared with TRBD1. From germline, CDR1 is SGHTA and CDR2 FQGNSA. After removal of 5 bases from V and 3 bases from J, the junction contained 7 bases not matched to a gene. The CDR3 length is 15 residues. The CDR3 DNA is TGTGCCAGCAGCCCTGGGGGACAGGCGACAGATACGCAGTATTTT. Amino acids: CASSPGGQATDTQYF. Full variable domain (outside the CDR3, taken from reference TRBV7-2 and TRBJ2-3): GAGVSQSPSNKVTEKGKDVELRCDPISGHTALYWYRQSLGQGLEFLIYFQGNSAPDKSGLPSDRFSAERTGGSVSTLTIQRTQQEDSAVYLCASSPGGQATDTQYFGPGTRLTVL.

This clonotype was seen repeatedly, ten times or more. This chain connects TRBV20-1 to TRBJ2-5, with D possibly TRBD2 on 5 matching bases. In germline, CDR1 is DFQATT, CDR2 SNEGSKA (reference sequence). V lost 1 base and J 5 bases, leaving 11 bases between the germline ends. The CDR3 has 13 residues. Written as DNA, the CDR3 is TGCAGTGCTAGAGCGGGGATCCGGGAGACCCAGTACTTC. This sequence encodes CSARAGIRETQYF.

The genes are TRBV20-1 and TRBJ1-2, with D hard to call. Trimming took off 5 bases at V and 4 bases at J, with 11 bases between the two ends. The CDR3 spans 12 residues. The germline CDR1 and CDR2 sequences are DFQATT and SNEGSKA (reference sequence). CDR3 sequence (DNA): TGCAGTGCTCATCCTCGGGCCTATGGCTACACCTTC. Translated: CSAHPRAYGYTF.

The chain joins TRBV7-9 to TRBJ1-5; D unresolved. The CDR3 has 17 amino acids. CDR1 and CDR2 from the germline V gene are SEHNR and FQNEAQ (reference sequence). Trimming left V 5 bases short and J 6 bases short, with 23 bases between. The CDR3 spells CASSPAAGVPERQPQHF. CDR3 bases: TGTGCCAGCAGCCCCGCCGCCGGAGTCCCCGAGCGTCAGCCCCAGCATTTT. The full variable domain, rest sourced from reference TRBV7-9 and TRBJ1-5, is DTGVSQNPRHKITKRGQNVTFRCDPISEHNRLYWYRQTLGQGPEFLTYFQNEAQLEKSRLLSDRFSAERPKGSFSTLEIQRTEQGDSAMYLCASSPAAGVPERQPQHFGDGTRLSIL.

This clonotype was observed many times. The rearrangement links TRBV5-1 to TRBJ1-2; maybe TRBD1 (6 bases). The length of the CDR3 is 14 residues. V lost 0 bases and J lost 6, with 12 bases in between. Germline lookup yields CDR1 SGHRS and CDR2 YFSETQ. The CDR3 DNA reads TGCGCCAGCAGCTTGGGGCAGGGGATGGATGGCTACACCTTC. It specifies CASSLGQGMDGYTF.

The sample holds a few counts of this clonotype. The gene calls are TRBV29-1 and TRBJ1-2; D is unclear. The CDR3 spans 12 residues. Per germline, CDR1 SQVTM and CDR2 ANQGSEA. The V and J ends lost 6 bases and 2 bases respectively, with 10 bases between them. For the CDR3, the DNA is TGCAGCGTCCTGACGGAAAACTATGGCTACACCTTC. Residues: CSVLTENYGYTF.

This clonotype was observed many times. In DNA, the CDR3 is TGTGCCAGCAGCCTTGTCAGGGGCGGCAATCAGCCCCAGCATTTT. It yields the protein CASSLVRGGNQPQHF. The chain recombines TRBV7-2 with TRBJ1-5; TRBD1 is a possible D gene (6 bases). V was trimmed by 5 bases and J by 2 bases, leaving 13 bases between them. The germline CDR1 and CDR2 sequences are SGHTA and FQGNSA. The CDR3 extends over 15 amino acids. The whole variable domain, remainder taken from reference TRBV7-2 and TRBJ1-5, is GAGVSQSPSNKVTEKGKDVELRCDPISGHTALYWYRQSLGQGLEFLIYFQGNSAPDKSGLPSDRFSAERTGGSVSTLTIQRTQQEDSAVYLCASSLVRGGNQPQHFGDGTRLSIL.

The rearrangement joins TRBV14 to TRBJ1-5; D gene unclear. The germline V gene has CDR1 SGHDN and CDR2 FVKESK. The CDR3 covers 13 residues. V was shortened by 5 bases and J by 7 bases, with 12 bases between the two germline ends. Here the CDR3 reads CASSFSVGQPQHF. In DNA form, the CDR3 reads TGTGCCAGCAGCTTCTCCGTTGGCCAGCCCCAGCATTTT.

With respect to this clonotype: Given a much more abundant clone one base away, this may be a read error. V is TRBV6-1 and J is TRBJ1-1; 7 bases map to TRBD1. The CDR3 is 12 residues long. Germline V gene sequence: CDR1 MNHNS, CDR2 SASEGT. Trimming cost V 10 bases and J 9 bases; bases outside gene matches: 11. CDR3 protein: CANRLPGQQAFF. The CDR3 bases are TGTGCCAACAGGCTCCCGGGACAGCAAGCTTTCTTT.

This rearrangement joins TRBV20-1 to TRBJ2-7; D is unresolved. The germline V gene encodes CDR1 DFQATT and CDR2 SNEGSKA (reference sequence). This CDR3 is 14 amino acids long. V was cut by 0 bases and J by 2 bases, with 11 bases left in between. CDR3 in DNA: TGCAGTGCTAGAGATCGGCGATCAGCCTACGAGCAGTACTTC. Translation: CSARDRRSAYEQYF.

The chain recombines TRBV2 with TRBJ1-6; D is possibly TRBD1 (5 bases). CDR1 and CDR2 from the germline V gene are SNHLY and FYNNEI. CDR3 length: 11 amino acids. Trimming removed 3 bases from V and 16 bases from J, with 10 bases in between. CDR3 residues: CASSDRGRLHF. Here the CDR3 DNA reads TGTGCCAGCAGTGATCGGGGGAGACTCCACTTT.

There are many counts of this clonotype. The chain employs TRBV7-2 and TRBJ2-5; tentatively, D is TRBD1 (7 bases). V lost 2 bases and J 7 bases, leaving 14 bases between the germline ends. The CDR3 consists of 14 residues. From germline, CDR1 is SGHTA and CDR2 FQGNSA. CDR3 amino acids: CASSLTPQGGTQYF. CDR3 coding DNA: TGTGCCAGCAGCTTAACTCCCCAGGGGGGGACCCAGTACTTC.

The V gene is TRBV10-3, the J gene TRBJ1-2, with TRBD1 identical over 7 bases. The CDR3 has 13 residues. The J segment lost 4 bases and the V segment lost 4 bases, leaving 3 bases of the junction unmatched. The germline V gene encodes CDR1 ENHRY and CDR2 SYGVKD. The CDR3 region is CAISGDSSYGYTF. In DNA, the CDR3 is TGTGCCATCAGTGGGGACAGCTCCTATGGCTACACCTTC.

This clonotype was recorded at least ten times. This rearrangement joins TRBV5-1 to TRBJ1-2; TRBD1 matches at 7 bases. V was pared by 6 bases and J by 5 bases, with 7 bases of the junction left unmatched. The germline CDR1 and CDR2 sequences are SGHRS and YFSETQ. The CDR3 is 13 residues long. CDR3 region: CASKVGTEYGYTF. For the CDR3, the DNA is TGCGCCAGCAAAGTGGGGACAGAGTATGGCTACACCTTC. The full variable domain, rest sourced from reference TRBV5-1 and TRBJ1-2, is KAGVTQTPRYLIKTRGQQVTLSCSPISGHRSVSWYQQTPGQGLQFLFEYFSETQRNKGNFPGRFSGRQFSNSRSEMNVSTLELGDSALYLCASKVGTEYGYTFGSGTRLTVV.

This clonotype was seen a few times. The chain has TRBV7-3 and TRBJ1-1, with a weak D call TRBD1 (5 bases). Germline V lookup: CDR1 SGHTA, CDR2 FQGTGA. The CDR3 contains 17 residues. Trimming shortened V by 2 bases and J by 2 bases, and 18 bases separated the two germline ends. CDR3 nucleotide sequence: TGTGCCAGCAGCTTACCTCATCCGACAGCACCCAACACTGAAGCTTTCTTT. Amino acid sequence: CASSLPHPTAPNTEAFF.

This clonotype was observed many times. The V gene is TRBV12-3 or TRBV12-4, the J gene TRBJ2-1; a weak D match, TRBD2 (6 bases). V gave up 3 bases and J gave up 9 bases, with 21 bases separating them. This CDR3 comprises 16 residues. In DNA, the CDR3 is TGTGCCAGCAGTTTGTGGGGGTCCGGGGGTCCTGGTGAGCAGTTCTTC. Translation: CASSLWGSGGPGEQFF.

This clonotype has at least ten counts. The chain employs TRBV11-3 and TRBJ2-4; 8 bases match TRBD2. The CDR3 has 14 residues. Germline V CDR1 and CDR2: SGHNT, YENEEA. V lost 5 bases to trimming and J lost 6 bases; unmatched junction nucleotides: 6. For the CDR3, the DNA is TGTGCCAGCAGCCTAAGGACTAGCCGAAACATTCAGTACTTC. Translating gives CASSLRTSRNIQYF.